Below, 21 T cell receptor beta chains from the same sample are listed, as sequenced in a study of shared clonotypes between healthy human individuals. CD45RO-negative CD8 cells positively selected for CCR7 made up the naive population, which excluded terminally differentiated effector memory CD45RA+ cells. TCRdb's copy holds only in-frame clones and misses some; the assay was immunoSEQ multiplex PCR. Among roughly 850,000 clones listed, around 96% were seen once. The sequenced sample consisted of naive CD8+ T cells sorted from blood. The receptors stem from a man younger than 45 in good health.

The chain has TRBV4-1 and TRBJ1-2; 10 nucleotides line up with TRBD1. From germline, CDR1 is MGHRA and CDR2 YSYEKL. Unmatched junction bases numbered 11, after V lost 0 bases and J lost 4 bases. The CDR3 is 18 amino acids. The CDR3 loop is CASSQEPGQGWIGYGYTF. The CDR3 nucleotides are TGCGCCAGCAGCCAAGAGCCGGGACAGGGGTGGATCGGCTATGGCTACACCTTC.

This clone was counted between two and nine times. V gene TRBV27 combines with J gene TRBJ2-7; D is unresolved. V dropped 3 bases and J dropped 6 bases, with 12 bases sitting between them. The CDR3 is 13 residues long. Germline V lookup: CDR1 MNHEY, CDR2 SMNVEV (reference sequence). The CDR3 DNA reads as TGTGCCAGCAGTTTCGGCGAAGGGATCGAGCAGTACTTC. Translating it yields CASSFGEGIEQYF.

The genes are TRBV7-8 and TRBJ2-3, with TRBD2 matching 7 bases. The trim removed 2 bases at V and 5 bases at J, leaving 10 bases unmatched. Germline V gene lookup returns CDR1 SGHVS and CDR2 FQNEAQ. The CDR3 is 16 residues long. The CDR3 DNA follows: TGTGCCAGCAGCTTAAGCTCCGGCGGGAGAAGAGATACGCAGTATTTT. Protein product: CASSLSSGGRRDTQYF.

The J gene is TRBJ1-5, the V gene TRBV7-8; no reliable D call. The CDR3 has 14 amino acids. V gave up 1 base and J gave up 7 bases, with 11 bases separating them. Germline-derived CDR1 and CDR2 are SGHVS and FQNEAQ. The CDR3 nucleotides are TGTGCCAGCAGCTTAGACGGACCGCGACAGCCCCAGCATTTT. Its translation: CASSLDGPRQPQHF.

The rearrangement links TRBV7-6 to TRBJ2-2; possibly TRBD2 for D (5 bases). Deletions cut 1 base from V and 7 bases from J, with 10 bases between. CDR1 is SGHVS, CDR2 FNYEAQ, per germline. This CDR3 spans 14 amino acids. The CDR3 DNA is TGTGCCAGCAGCTTAGGGGAGCTGGTCGGGGAGCTGTTTTTT. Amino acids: CASSLGELVGELFF.

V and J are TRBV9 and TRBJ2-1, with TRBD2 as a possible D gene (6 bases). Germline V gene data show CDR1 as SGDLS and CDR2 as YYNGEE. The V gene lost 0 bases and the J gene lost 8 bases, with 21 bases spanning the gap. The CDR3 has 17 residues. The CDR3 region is CASSVGGTPLPSDEQFF. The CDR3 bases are TGTGCCAGCAGCGTAGGTGGGACCCCCCTGCCTAGCGATGAGCAGTTCTTC.

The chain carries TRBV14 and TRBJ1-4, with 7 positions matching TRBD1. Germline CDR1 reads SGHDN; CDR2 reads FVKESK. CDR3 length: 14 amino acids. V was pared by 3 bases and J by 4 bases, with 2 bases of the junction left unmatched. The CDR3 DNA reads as TGTGCCAGCAGCCACGGGACAGTTAATGAAAAACTGTTTTTT. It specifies CASSHGTVNEKLFF.

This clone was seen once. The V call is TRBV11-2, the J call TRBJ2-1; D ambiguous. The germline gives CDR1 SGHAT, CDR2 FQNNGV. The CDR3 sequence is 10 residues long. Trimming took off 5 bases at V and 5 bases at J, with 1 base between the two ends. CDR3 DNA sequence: TGTGCCAGCAGCAACAATGAGCAGTTCTTC. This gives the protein CASSNNEQFF.

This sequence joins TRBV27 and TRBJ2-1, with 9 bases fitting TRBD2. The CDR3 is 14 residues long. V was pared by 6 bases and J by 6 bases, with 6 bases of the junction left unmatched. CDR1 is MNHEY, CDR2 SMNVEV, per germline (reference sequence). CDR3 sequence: CASRFLAGFNEQFF. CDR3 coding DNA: TGTGCCAGCAGATTTCTAGCGGGATTCAATGAGCAGTTCTTC.

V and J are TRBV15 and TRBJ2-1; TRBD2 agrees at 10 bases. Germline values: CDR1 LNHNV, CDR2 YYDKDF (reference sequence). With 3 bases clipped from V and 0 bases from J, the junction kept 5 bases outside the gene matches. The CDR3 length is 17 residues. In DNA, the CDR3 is TGTGCCACCAGCAGTGGACTAGCGGACACCTCCTACAATGAGCAGTTCTTC. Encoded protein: CATSSGLADTSYNEQFF.

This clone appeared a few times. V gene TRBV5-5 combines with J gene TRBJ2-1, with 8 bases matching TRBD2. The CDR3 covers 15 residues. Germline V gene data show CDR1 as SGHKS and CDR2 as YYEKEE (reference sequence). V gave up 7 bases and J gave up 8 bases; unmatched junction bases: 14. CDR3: CASLRGGRSRDEQFF. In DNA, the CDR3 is TGTGCCAGCCTTCGGGGGGGCAGGAGTAGAGATGAGCAGTTCTTC.

The CDR3 loop is CASRAPTSTYEQYF. The CDR3 nucleotides are TGTGCCAGCAGGGCTCCGACAAGTACCTACGAGCAGTACTTC. This chain joins TRBV7-9 and TRBJ2-7; no clear D gene. Per germline, CDR1 SEHNR and CDR2 FQNEAQ (reference sequence). CDR3 size: 14 residues. The V and J ends lost 6 bases and 2 bases respectively, with 14 bases between them.

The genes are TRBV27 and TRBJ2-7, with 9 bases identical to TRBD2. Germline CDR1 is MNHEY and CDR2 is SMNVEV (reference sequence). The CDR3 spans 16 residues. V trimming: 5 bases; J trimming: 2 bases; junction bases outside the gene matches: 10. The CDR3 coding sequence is TGTGCCAGCAGTCTAGCTGTGGCTAGCGGGGCCTACGAGCAGTACTTC. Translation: CASSLAVASGAYEQYF.

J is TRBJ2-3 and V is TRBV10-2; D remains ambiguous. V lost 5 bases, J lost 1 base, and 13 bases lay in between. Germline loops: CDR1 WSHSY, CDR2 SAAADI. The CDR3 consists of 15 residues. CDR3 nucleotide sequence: TGCGCCAGCAGTCGAGACGGGTTCCGCACAGATACGCAGTATTTT. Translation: CASSRDGFRTDTQYF.

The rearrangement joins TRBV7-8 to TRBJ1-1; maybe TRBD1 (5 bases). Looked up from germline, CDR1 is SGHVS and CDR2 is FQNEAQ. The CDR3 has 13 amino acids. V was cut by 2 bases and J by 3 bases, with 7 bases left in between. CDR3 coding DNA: TGTGCCAGCAGCTTAACGGGGGACACTGAAGCTTTCTTT. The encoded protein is CASSLTGDTEAFF.

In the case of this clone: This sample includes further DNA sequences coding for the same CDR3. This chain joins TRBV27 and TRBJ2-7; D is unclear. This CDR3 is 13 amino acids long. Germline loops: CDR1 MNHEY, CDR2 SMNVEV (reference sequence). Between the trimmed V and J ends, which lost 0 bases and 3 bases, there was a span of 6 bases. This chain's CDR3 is CASSLSPDYEQYF. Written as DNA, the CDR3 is TGTGCCAGCAGTTTATCCCCCGACTACGAGCAGTACTTC.

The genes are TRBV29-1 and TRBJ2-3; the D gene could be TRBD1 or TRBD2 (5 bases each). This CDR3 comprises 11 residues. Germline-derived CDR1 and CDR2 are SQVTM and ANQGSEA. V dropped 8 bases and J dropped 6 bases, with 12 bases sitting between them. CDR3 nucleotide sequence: TGCAGCTCGGGGACCTCGGATACGCAGTATTTT. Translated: CSSGTSDTQYF.

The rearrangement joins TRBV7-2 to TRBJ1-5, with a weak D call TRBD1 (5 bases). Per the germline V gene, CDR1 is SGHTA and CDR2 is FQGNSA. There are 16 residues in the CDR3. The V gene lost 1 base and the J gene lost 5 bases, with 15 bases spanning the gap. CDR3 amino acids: CASSLDGRQPHQPQHF. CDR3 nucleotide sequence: TGTGCCAGCAGCTTAGACGGAAGACAGCCCCATCAGCCCCAGCATTTT.

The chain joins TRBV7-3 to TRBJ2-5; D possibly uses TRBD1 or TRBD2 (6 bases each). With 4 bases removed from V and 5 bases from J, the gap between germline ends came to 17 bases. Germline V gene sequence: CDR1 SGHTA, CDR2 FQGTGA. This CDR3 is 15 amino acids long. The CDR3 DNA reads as TGTGCCAGCAGCTCCCTTGGGGGGCAGGCCGAGACCCAGTACTTC. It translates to CASSSLGGQAETQYF. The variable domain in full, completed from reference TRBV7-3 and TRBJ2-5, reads GAGVSQTPSNKVTEKGKYVELRCDPISGHTALYWYRQSLGQGPEFLIYFQGTGAADDSGLPNDRFFAVRPEGSVSTLKIQRTERGDSAVYLCASSSLGGQAETQYFGPGTRLLVL.

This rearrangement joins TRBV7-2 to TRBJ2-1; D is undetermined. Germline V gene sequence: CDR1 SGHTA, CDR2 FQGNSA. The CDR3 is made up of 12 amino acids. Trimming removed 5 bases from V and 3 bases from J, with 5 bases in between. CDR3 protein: CASSQDYNEQFF. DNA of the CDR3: TGTGCCAGCAGCCAGGACTACAATGAGCAGTTCTTC.

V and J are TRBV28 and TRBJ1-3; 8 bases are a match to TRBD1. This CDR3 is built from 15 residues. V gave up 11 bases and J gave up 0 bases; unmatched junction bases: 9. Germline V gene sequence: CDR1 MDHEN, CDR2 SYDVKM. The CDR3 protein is CAHTRGLSSGNTIYF. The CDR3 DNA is TGTGCCCACACCAGGGGGCTTTCCTCTGGAAACACCATATATTTT.